This T cell receptor (beta chain) was sequenced during a study of blood T cell repertoires in COVID-19 (dated by TCRdb to 2019 to 2021). Background on the whole study: Samples covering the acute and convalescent phases of COVID-19 were provided by collaborators in the United States, Italy and Spain. The material from the prospective study consisted of cDNA or gDNA derived from T cells, B-cell-depleted T cells, or PBMCs. The dataset comprised deeply sampled blood TCRbeta repertoires from subjects exposed to, actively infected with, or recovered from COVID-19. The repertoires were released in a freely available public database meant as a resource for research on the immune response to SARS-CoV-2. Samples came from the ongoing ImmuneRACE study (first 160 participants) plus 1,254 subjects from 6 global collaborators. Nearly every sample came with metadata listing a de-identified subject ID, COVID-19 status, age in years and sex. Where available, HLA class I and class II types were obtained from metadata supplied by the sample provider rather than from assay-based typing. The paper's findings and limits, for the study overall: The quantity of clinical and demographic metadata differed by source and by participant and was supplied without curation.

This clone has just a few counts. The antigen this receptor binds is unknown. Base qualities are not at hand, and no much larger clone is one base apart. Participants in the prospective study were enrolled through a virtual design, were aged roughly 18 to 100 years, and lived in approximately 24 United States geographic areas. To assign participants to cohorts, the prospective study relied on clinical history that participants themselves reported in a screening survey and a study questionnaire. For ImmuneRACE Cohort 3, a participant was defined as recovered based on two consecutive negative NP/OP PCR tests, clearance by a healthcare professional, or resolution of symptoms. In the prospective study, mobile phlebotomists collected whole blood, serum and a nasopharyngeal or oropharyngeal swab from each participant. Additional blood draws and questionnaires over an approximately two-month period could optionally be provided by prospective study participants. Blood samples from the prospective study were shipped frozen or at room temperature prior to DNA extraction.

Counted from cysteine to phenylalanine, this CDR3 has 16 amino acids. Of the read, only the CDR3 DNA is kept; its 48 bases are in frame from base 1. V is pruned by 1 base and J by 5 bases, leaving 6 bases of the junction without a gene match. Via the germline V gene, CDR1 is MGHRA and CDR2 YSYEKL. TCRbeta CDR3 regions were amplified from genomic DNA using the immunoSEQ Assay, a bias-controlled multiplex PCR. The study's own analysis went as follows. The number of nucleated cells in each sample was estimated by amplification of reference gene primers within the assay. Sequence reads were collapsed and filtered to measure the absolute abundance of every unique TCRbeta CDR3 rearrangement. For each sample, productive Simpson clonality was calculated as the square root of Simpson's diversity index across productive rearrangements. Not all clones reach the TCRdb copy of this immuneACCESS table, which keeps in-frame sequences only. Checked studies attribute under half of the gap to unresolved V genes and leave the rest unexplained. V and J calls and clone size are copied from that table; D and trimming were computed from the DNA. This sample has about 350,000 clones in its table, and roughly 90% of those were observed once. The top ten constitute under 1.3% of the sample.

Sequences were obtained from PBMCs or T cells enriched from blood (not recorded which). Here the chain combines TRBV4-1 and TRBJ1-5, and 9 junctional nucleotides match TRBD1. This TCR was recovered from a woman aged 25 to 39 who had recovered from COVID-19. The base sequence is TGCGCCAGCAGCCAAGTGTTGGGACAGGGCGATCAGCCCCAGCATTTT. Its coded protein is CASSQVLGQGDQPQHF.